A selection of T cell receptor beta chains follows, all from one sample in a study of blood T cells in healthy people across ages. TCRdb reanalysed the 5' RACE reads using MiXCR and keeps one entry per CDR3 protein. Counted here are fewer than 650,000 distinct CDR3 sequences, 27% occurring once; the ten biggest clones make up 3.6%. These data were also filed under a second study, of T cells of mothers and their children.

Source material: blood. These receptors all come from a boy aged 2-9 years in good health. CDR3s include the opening cysteine and the closing phenylalanine or tryptophan. D genes are given only for firm matches. Clone size is given for some rows only: seen once, a few or many times, or a class if the clone is expanded.

V gene	CDR3 length	D gene	clone size	J gene	CDR3 protein	CDR3 DNA
TRBV3-1	13	-	-	TRBJ2-7	CASSQDIFYEQYF	TGTGCCAGCAGCCAGGACATTTTCTACGAGCAGTACTTC
TRBV7-3	18	TRBD2	-	TRBJ2-1	CASSQGLAGGRAYNEQFF	TGTGCCAGCAGCCAGGGACTAGCGGGGGGGCGGGCCTACAATGAGCAGTTCTTC
TRBV20-1	14	TRBD2	-	TRBJ2-7	CSATSPLLVYEQYF	TGCAGTGCGACTAGCCCCCTTCTGGTCTACGAGCAGTACTTC
TRBV20-1	16	TRBD1	-	TRBJ2-6	CSAPDREASGANVLTF	TGCAGTGCTCCGGACAGGGAGGCCTCTGGGGCCAACGTCCTGACTTTC
TRBV3-1	13	-	few	TRBJ2-5	CASSQLALETQYF	TGTGCCAGCAGCCAACTAGCGTTGGAGACCCAGTACTTC
TRBV5-5	18	-	few	TRBJ2-5	CASSDPGGASAIKETQYF	TGTGCCAGCAGCGATCCCGGGGGAGCATCCGCAATTAAAGAGACCCAGTACTTC
TRBV7-2	13	-	-	TRBJ1-6	CASSFLVDSPLHF	TGTGCCAGCAGCTTTCTAGTCGATTCACCCCTCCACTTT
TRBV4-3	17	-	-	TRBJ2-2	CASSQDPPREITGELFF	TGCGCCAGCAGCCAAGATCCCCCCCGGGAGATCACCGGGGAGCTGTTTTTT
TRBV6-5	16	TRBD1	many	TRBJ2-3	CASSRSGGAGTDTQYF	TGTGCCAGCAGTCGCTCAGGGGGCGCAGGCACAGATACGCAGTATTTT
TRBV12-3/TRBV12-4	13	-	-	TRBJ2-1	CASTSGYYNEQFF	TGTGCCAGCACCTCGGGCTACTACAATGAGCAGTTCTTC
TRBV7-2	15	TRBD2	-	TRBJ2-2	CASRDGGENAGELFF	TGTGCCAGCAGGGACGGGGGGGAGAACGCCGGGGAGCTGTTTTTT
TRBV3-1	19	TRBD1	few	TRBJ2-1	CASSQMGFPGQAPNNEQFF	TGTGCCAGCAGCCAAATGGGGTTCCCGGGACAGGCGCCTAACAATGAGCAGTTCTTC
TRBV15	12	-	-	TRBJ2-3	CATSRDRNTQYF	TGTGCCACCAGCAGAGATCGAAATACGCAGTATTTT
TRBV7-9	14	-	-	TRBJ2-2	CASSRDANTGELFF	TGTGCCAGCAGCCGGGACGCGAACACCGGGGAGCTGTTTTTT
TRBV4-3	15	TRBD1	few	TRBJ1-1	CASSQDPGGDTEASF	TGCGCCAGCAGCCAAGATCCAGGGGGAGACACTGAAGCTTCCTTT
TRBV11-2	15	-	-	TRBJ2-1	CASSLEVYSYNEQFF	TGTGCCAGCAGCTTAGAAGTGTATTCCTACAATGAGCAGTTCTTC
TRBV2	16	TRBD1	few	TRBJ2-7	CASRGQVTGVAYEQYF	TGTGCCAGCAGGGGGCAGGTGACAGGGGTAGCCTACGAGCAGTACTTC
TRBV12-5	19	-	few	TRBJ2-1	CASGLRTGPILGAYNEQFF	TGTGCTAGTGGTTTGAGAACGGGGCCTATTCTAGGGGCCTACAATGAGCAGTTCTTC
TRBV20-1	16	-	few	TRBJ2-1	CSARDRLAGSYNEQFF	TGCAGTGCCCGGGACAGACTAGCCGGGTCCTACAATGAGCAGTTCTTC
TRBV7-8	15	TRBD1	-	TRBJ1-1	CASSSGQSAYTEAFF	TGTGCCAGCAGCTCGGGACAGTCAGCTTACACTGAAGCTTTCTTT
TRBV6-5	13	-	few	TRBJ1-1	CASSLEGITEAFF	TGTGCCAGCAGTCTAGAGGGGATCACCGAAGCTTTCTTT